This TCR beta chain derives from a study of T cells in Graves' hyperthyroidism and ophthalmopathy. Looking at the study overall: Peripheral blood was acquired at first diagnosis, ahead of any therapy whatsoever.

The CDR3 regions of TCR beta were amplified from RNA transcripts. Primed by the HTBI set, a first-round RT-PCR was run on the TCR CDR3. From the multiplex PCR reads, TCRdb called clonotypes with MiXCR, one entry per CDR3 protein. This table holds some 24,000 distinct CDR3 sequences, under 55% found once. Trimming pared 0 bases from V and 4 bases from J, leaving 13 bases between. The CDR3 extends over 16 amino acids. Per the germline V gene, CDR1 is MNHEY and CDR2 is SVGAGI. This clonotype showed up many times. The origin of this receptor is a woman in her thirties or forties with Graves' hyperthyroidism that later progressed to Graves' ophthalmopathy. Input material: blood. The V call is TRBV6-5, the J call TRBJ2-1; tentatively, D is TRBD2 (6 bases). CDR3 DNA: TGTGCCAGCAGTTACTCAGGCGGGGTCGGGTACAATGAGCAGTTCTTC. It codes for CASSYSGGVGYNEQFF.